This is a list of T cell receptor beta chains from one sample in a study of CD8+ T cells in alopecia areata. Sequenced by immunoSEQ multiplex PCR; TCRdb stores in-frame clones only, minus some. The profile shows 150,000 to 200,000 clones, roughly 60% of them singletons. The material sequenced was CD4+ T cells sorted from blood, taken around week 49, from a patient treated with tofacitinib. The receptor source for this set is a human donor with alopecia areata. Each CDR3 is given with its conserved first and last residue.

j_call v_call cdr3_aa
TRBJ2-5 TRBV2 CASSEARVGPPETQYF
TRBJ1-5 TRBV7-3 CASSQDHNQPQHF
TRBJ2-3 TRBV7-2 CATLILAGTTLRQYF
TRBJ2-4 TRBV29-1 CSVETKNIQYF
TRBJ1-2 TRBV7-9 CASSPVGADYGYTF
TRBJ1-4 TRBV6-6 CASSQQKSEKLFF
TRBJ1-2 TRBV30 CAWSVKGAQYGYTF
TRBJ2-2 TRBV7-2 CASSSGRSGELFF
TRBJ2-3 TRBV29-1 CSERGSTDTQYF
TRBJ1-5 TRBV14 CASSQGPRQPQHF
TRBJ1-6 TRBV29-1 CSVALDGHNSPLHF
TRBJ2-2 TRBV28 CASSSHPLSGELFF
TRBJ1-1 TRBV29-1 CSGRQTNTEAFF
TRBJ2-3 TRBV6-5 CAIGDRSGATDTQYF
TRBJ2-5 TRBV2 CASSRLAGVGETQYF
TRBJ2-1 TRBV27 CASGTGTGRYEQFF
TRBJ1-2 TRBV29-1 CSVDRTGGRYGYTF
TRBJ2-3 TRBV2 CASSALTSGGDTQYF
TRBJ1-5 TRBV9 CASSVDPTAQPQHF
TRBJ2-3 TRBV29-1 CSVEGEHTDTQYF